This T cell receptor beta chain was identified during a study of cytomegalovirus exposure and HLA in healthy donors. General study points: Clusters of TCRs from the first cohort tended to co-occur in the roughly 120 validation repertoires (as a later analysis found). High sensitivity and specificity were reportedly achieved when the classifier diagnosed cytomegalovirus status.

In the case of this clone: The antigen is undetermined.

Sequenced by immunoSEQ multiplex PCR; TCRdb stores in-frame clones only, minus some. The table lists about 330,000 clones, roughly 90% of them singletons. This TCR derives from a woman aged 25 to 39 in good health and CMV-seropositive. Sequenced: PBMCs.

The CDR3 DNA sequence: TGTGCCAGTAGTATCCGTGCGCCCTACGAGCAGTACTTC. This gives the protein CASSIRAPYEQYF. The J gene is TRBJ2-7, the V gene TRBV19; D gene unclear. The CDR3 has 13 residues. The germline CDR1 and CDR2 sequences are LNHDA and SQIVND (reference sequence). V lost 3 bases to trimming and J lost 2 bases, with 8 bases between them.